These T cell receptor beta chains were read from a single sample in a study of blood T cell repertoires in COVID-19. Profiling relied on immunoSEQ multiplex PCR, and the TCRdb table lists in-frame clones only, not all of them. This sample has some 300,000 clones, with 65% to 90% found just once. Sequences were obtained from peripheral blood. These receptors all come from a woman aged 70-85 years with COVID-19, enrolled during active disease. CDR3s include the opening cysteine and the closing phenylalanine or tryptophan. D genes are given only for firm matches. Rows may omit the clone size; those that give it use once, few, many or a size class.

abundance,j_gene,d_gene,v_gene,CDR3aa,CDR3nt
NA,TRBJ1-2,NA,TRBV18,CASSPGAGWNYGYTF,TGTGCCAGCTCACCAGGGGCAGGATGGAACTATGGCTACACCTTC
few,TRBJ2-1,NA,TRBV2,CASSAKGSGYNEQFF,TGTGCCAGCAGTGCGAAGGGGTCCGGCTACAATGAGCAGTTCTTC
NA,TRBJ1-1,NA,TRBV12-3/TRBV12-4,CASRQYEGTEAFF,TGTGCCAGCAGGCAATACGAGGGCACTGAAGCTTTCTTT
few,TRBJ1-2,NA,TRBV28,CASRTGRNYGYTF,TGTGCCAGCAGGACAGGAAGAAACTATGGCTACACCTTC
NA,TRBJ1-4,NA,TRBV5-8,CASSLAGVAQPNEKLFF,TGTGCCAGCAGCTTGGCCGGGGTCGCCCAACCTAATGAAAAACTGTTTTTT
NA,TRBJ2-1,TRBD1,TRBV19,CASSPHRGDFANEQFF,TGTGCCAGTAGTCCCCACAGGGGGGACTTTGCTAATGAGCAGTTCTTC
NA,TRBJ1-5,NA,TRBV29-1,CSVMTGGNQPQHF,TGCAGCGTTATGACAGGAGGCAATCAGCCCCAGCATTTT
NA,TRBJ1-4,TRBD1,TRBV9,CASSASGGERGEKLFF,TGTGCCAGCAGCGCCTCAGGGGGAGAAAGGGGAGAAAAACTGTTTTTT
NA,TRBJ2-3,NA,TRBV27,CASSFVGLRAADTQYF,TGTGCCAGCAGTTTCGTCGGCCTGCGGGCCGCAGATACGCAGTATTTT
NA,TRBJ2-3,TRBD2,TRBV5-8,CASSLGAGGQDTQYF,TGTGCCAGCAGCTTAGGAGCGGGGGGGCAAGATACGCAGTATTTT
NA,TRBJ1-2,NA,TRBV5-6,CASSLRSGDYGYTF,TGTGCCAGCAGCTTAAGATCAGGGGACTATGGCTACACCTTC
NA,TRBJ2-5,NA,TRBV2,CASSSRGTYQETQYF,TGTGCCAGCAGTTCCCGGGGAACGTACCAAGAGACCCAGTACTTC
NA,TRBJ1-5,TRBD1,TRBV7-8,CASSLGTGRDQPQHF,TGTGCCAGCAGCTTAGGGACAGGGCGGGATCAGCCCCAGCATTTT
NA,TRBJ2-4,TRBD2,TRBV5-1,CASSLRGGGAADIQYF,TGCGCCAGCAGCTTGCGGGGCGGGGGGGCCGCGGACATTCAGTACTTC
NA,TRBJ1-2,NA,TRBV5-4,CASSLGGLNYGYTF,TGTGCCAGCAGCTTGGGGGGGCTTAACTATGGCTACACCTTC
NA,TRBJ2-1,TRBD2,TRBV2,CATHGSGGALDEQFF,TGTGCCACTCATGGTAGCGGGGGGGCTTTGGACGAGCAGTTCTTC
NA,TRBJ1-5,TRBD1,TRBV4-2,CASSQDRGQSNQPQHF,TGTGCCAGCAGCCAAGACAGGGGGCAGAGCAATCAGCCCCAGCATTTT
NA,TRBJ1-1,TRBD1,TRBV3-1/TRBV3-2,CASSPDRGAAFF,TGTGCCAGCAGTCCAGACAGGGGCGCAGCTTTCTTT
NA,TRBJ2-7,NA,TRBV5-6,CASSLGWGPGYEQYF,TGTGCCAGCAGCTTGGGATGGGGGCCGGGCTACGAGCAGTACTTC
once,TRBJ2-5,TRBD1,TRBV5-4,CASSLGAGGRETQYF,TGTGCCAGCAGCTTGGGTGCAGGGGGCAGAGAGACCCAGTACTTC